This TCR beta chain was identified during a study of T cell responses to AZD1222 COVID-19 vaccine. Clones were read by immunoSEQ multiplex PCR, and TCRdb kept only the in-frame ones, dropping some. The sample yields about 120,000 clones, about 90% seen once. CDR3 length: 12 amino acids. The germline V and J ends were trimmed by 5 bases and 7 bases, with 11 bases remaining between them. Germline-derived CDR1 and CDR2 are SGHVS and FNYEAQ. The clonotype was recovered from an adult in good health. The specimen comprised peripheral blood, sampled on day 0 of AZD1222 vaccination. The chain carries TRBV7-6 and TRBJ2-5; D is possibly TRBD2 (6 bases). The CDR3 loop reads CASSPVGGTQYF. The CDR3 nucleotides are TGTGCCAGCAGCCCGGTGGGGGGGACCCAGTACTTC.